The source of this T cell receptor beta chain is a study of cytomegalovirus exposure and HLA in healthy donors. Study-wide results and caveats: It was 164 TCR beta chains that were listed as cytomegalovirus-associated. A few chains tied to CMV proved CMV antigen-specific in vitro.

The PCR made use of 60 Vbeta and 13 Jbeta primers. Method: immunoSEQ multiplex PCR; TCRdb's copy keeps in-frame clones and lacks some. The sample shows roughly 98,000 clones, under 85% of them seen only once. Notes on this clone: The target antigen is unknown.

Trimming took 0 bases from V and 11 from J, leaving 11 bases between them. The CDR3 has 12 residues. Germline V CDR1 and CDR2: SGHNT, YYREEE (reference sequence). This sequence joins TRBV5-4 and TRBJ1-1; D gene uncertain. This receptor was obtained from a man aged 40-55 years in good health and CMV-seronegative. The sequencing input was PBMCs. The CDR3: CASSLDGVDAFF. Here the CDR3 DNA reads TGTGCCAGCAGCTTGGACGGTGTTGATGCTTTCTTT.